A single sample is the source of the 5 T cell receptor beta chains below, sequenced in a study of molecular identifiers for immune sequencing clone quantification. Each CDR3 protein gets one entry after TCRdb re-called the PCR reads with MiXCR. The sample includes 250,000 to 350,000 distinct CDR3 sequences, over 20% seen only once; the top ten take roughly 0.8%. Sequenced input: naive CD8+ T cells from blood, with Jurkat cell RNA spiked in. Subset denoted: FACS-sorted CD8+CD4-CCR7+CD45RA+ naive T cells. The receptors shown here come from a human donor in good health. Some libraries in this study had Jurkat cell RNA spiked in.

This clonotype was seen at least ten times. This chain joins TRBV6-6 and TRBJ1-5, with 12 nucleotides matching TRBD1. The CDR3 loop spans 15 amino acids. The V gene's germline CDR1 is MNHNY and CDR2 SVGAGI (reference sequence). V gave up 6 bases and J gave up 7 bases; unmatched junction bases: 7. CDR3 bases: TGTGCCAGCAGGGCCGGGACAGGGGGCATCCAGCCCCAGCATTTT. Amino acid sequence: CASRAGTGGIQPQHF.

The V gene is TRBV4-3, the J gene TRBJ2-2, with D tentatively TRBD1 or TRBD2 (7 bases each). V gave up 4 bases and J gave up 3 bases, with 18 bases separating them. Germline V gives CDR1 LGHNA, CDR2 YSLEER. The CDR3 is made up of 17 amino acids. The CDR3 is CASSPSGGASYTGELFF. CDR3 nucleotide sequence: TGCGCCAGCAGCCCGTCAGGGGGGGCATCGTACACCGGGGAGCTGTTTTTT.

On this clonotype itself: Relative to the germline gene, one junction end is altered; a read error may explain this. The V gene is TRBV28, the J gene TRBJ2-7; D perhaps matches TRBD2 (5 bases). Germline V lookup: CDR1 MDHEN, CDR2 SYDVKM. The CDR3 is 13 residues long. Here the CDR3 reads CGSSSGWTYEQYF. The CDR3 DNA is TGTGGCAGCAGCTCGGGGTGGACCTACGAGCAGTACTTC.

On this clonotype: A much bigger clone sits one base away, suggesting this may be a read error. The rearrangement links TRBV5-8 to TRBJ2-1, with a weak D call TRBD2 (6 bases). The germline V gene encodes CDR1 SGHTS and CDR2 YDEGEE. With 10 bases removed from V and 6 bases from J, the gap between germline ends came to 20 bases. The CDR3 is made up of 14 amino acids. This CDR3 reads CAVRTGERGNEQFF. The DNA of the CDR3 is TGTGCCGTCCGCACGGGGGAGAGGGGCAATGAGCAGTTCTTC.

The CDR3 DNA follows: TGTGCCAGTAGCGGGAAAACCGGGGAGCTGTTTTTT. It codes for CASSGKTGELFF. The V call is TRBV19, the J call TRBJ2-2, with D perhaps matching TRBD2 (5 bases). Trimming cost V 6 bases and J 5 bases, with 7 bases left between them. This CDR3 contains 12 residues. The V gene's germline CDR1 is LNHDA and CDR2 SQIVND (reference sequence).